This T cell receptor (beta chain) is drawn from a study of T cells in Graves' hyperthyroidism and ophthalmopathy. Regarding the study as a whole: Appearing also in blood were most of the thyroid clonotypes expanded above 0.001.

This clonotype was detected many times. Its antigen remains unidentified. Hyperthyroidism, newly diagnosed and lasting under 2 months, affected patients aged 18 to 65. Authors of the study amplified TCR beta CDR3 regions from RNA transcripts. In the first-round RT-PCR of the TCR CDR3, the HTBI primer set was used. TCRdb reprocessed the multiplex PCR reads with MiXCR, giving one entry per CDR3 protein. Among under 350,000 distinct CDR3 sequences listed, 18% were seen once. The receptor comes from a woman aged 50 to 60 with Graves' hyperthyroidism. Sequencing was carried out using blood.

CDR3 amino acids: CASRGTSGFTDTQYF. CDR3 bases: TGTGCCAGCAGGGGGACTAGCGGCTTCACAGATACGCAGTATTTT. The chain uses TRBV2 and TRBJ2-3; 11 nucleotides agree with TRBD2. With V trimmed by 6 bases and J by 2 bases, 4 bases remained unmatched. Germline loops: CDR1 SNHLY, CDR2 FYNNEI. The CDR3 contains 15 residues.